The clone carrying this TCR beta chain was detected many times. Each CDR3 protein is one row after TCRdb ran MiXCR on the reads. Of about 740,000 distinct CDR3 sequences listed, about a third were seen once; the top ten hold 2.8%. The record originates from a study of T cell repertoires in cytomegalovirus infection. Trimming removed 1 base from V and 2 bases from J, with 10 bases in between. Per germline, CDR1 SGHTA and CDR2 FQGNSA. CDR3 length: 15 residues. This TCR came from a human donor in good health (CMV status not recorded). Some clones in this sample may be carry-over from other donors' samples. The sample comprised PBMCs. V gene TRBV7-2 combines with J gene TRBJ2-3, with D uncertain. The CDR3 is CASSLEGRATDTQYF. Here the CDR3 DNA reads TGTGCCAGCAGCTTAGAAGGAAGGGCCACAGATACGCAGTATTTT.